The subject of this entry is one T cell receptor beta chain. The data derive from a study of T cell changes during pregnancy in multiple sclerosis. The CDR3 spans 13 residues. V was cut by 6 bases and J by 2 bases, with 12 bases left in between. Germline V CDR1 and CDR2: SGHRS, YFSETQ. TCRdb's table, derived via immunoSEQ multiplex PCR, lists solely in-frame clones and lacks some. Of over 40,000 clones in the sample, 85% to 90% were seen once. Source: CD8+ T cells from peripheral blood mononuclear cells, taken after pregnancy. The sequence was collected from a female donor in good health, enrolled as a control in a pregnancy study. The chain combines TRBV5-1 with TRBJ2-7, with D tentatively TRBD2 (6 bases). CDR3 nucleotides: TGCGCCAGCAAGGCGGGAACAGCCTACGAGCAGTACTTC. Translated: CASKAGTAYEQYF.